The source of this T cell receptor beta chain is a study of shared clonotypes between healthy human individuals. Study results and caveats: When naive CD4 clonotypes were compared across a handful of donors, approximately 5% were shared.

V gave up 6 bases and J gave up 0 bases; unmatched junction bases: 4. The CDR3 is made up of 15 amino acids. Looked up from germline, CDR1 is LGHNA and CDR2 is YSLEER. Worth noting for this clone: Antigen specificity is unknown.

Among the donors, all were Caucasian adults who lived in Nashville, Tennessee. In the original workflow: Quality scores were absent from the junction-only immunoSEQ sequences, so filtering differed. Assay used: immunoSEQ multiplex PCR; TCRdb lists only in-frame clones, some missing. The V and J calls and clone size come from that table; D and trimming were worked out from the DNA. Seen here are 1 million to 1.2 million clones, approximately 80% observed once, and the top ten hold 0.89%. The receptor's source is a man between 18 and 29 years old in good health. Some clones in this sample may be carry-over from other donors' samples. This rearrangement joins TRBV4-3 to TRBJ2-1; 8 bases map to TRBD2. Sequenced input: memory CD4+ T cells from PBMCs. Subset defined: CD45RA-negative fraction. The CDR3 DNA sequence: TGCGCCAGCAGTCGCGGGAGGTCCTCCTACAATGAGCAGTTCTTC. It codes for CASSRGRSSYNEQFF.